Following are 25 T cell receptor beta chains from one sample sequenced in a study of T cells in Graves' hyperthyroidism and ophthalmopathy. RNA transcripts provided the source from which TCR beta CDR3 regions were amplified. Primed by the HTBI set, a first-round RT-PCR was run on the TCR CDR3. One entry per CDR3 protein, called by TCRdb with MiXCR from the multiplex PCR reads. The sample has about 340,000 distinct CDR3 sequences, approximately 22% seen once; the top ten hold around half. The specimen sequenced was blood. These TCRs come from a woman aged 45-60 years with Graves' hyperthyroidism.

This clonotype came up many times. The chain recombines TRBV7-8 with TRBJ1-2; possible D gene TRBD1, 5 bases. The V end lost 2 bases, the J end lost 3 bases, and 16 bases lay between the germline ends. Germline V lookup: CDR1 SGHVS, CDR2 FQNEAQ. The CDR3 spans 16 residues. Here the CDR3 reads CASSLHRRPRDYGYTF. CDR3 DNA sequence: TGTGCCAGCAGCTTACACAGGCGACCCCGAGACTATGGCTACACCTTC.

In its sample, this clonotype was seen many times. The V gene is TRBV12-3 or TRBV12-4, the J gene TRBJ1-4; TRBD1 aligns across 9 bases. This CDR3 has 17 amino acids. V lost 6 bases, J lost 7 bases, and 15 bases stayed unmatched. CDR3 amino acids: CASSHVNHRGLGEKLFF. The CDR3, as DNA: TGTGCCAGCAGCCATGTCAACCACAGGGGGCTAGGTGAAAAACTGTTTTTT.

There are many counts of this clonotype. The chain combines TRBV6-1 with TRBJ2-7, with 10 positions matching TRBD2. J was trimmed by 4 bases and V by 4 bases; bases with no gene match: 16. Germline V gives CDR1 MNHNS, CDR2 SASEGT. The CDR3 loop spans 18 amino acids. DNA of the CDR3: TGTGCCAGCAGTGTACCGGGACTAGCGTCCCAAAGGCGATACGAGCAGTACTTC. This gives the protein CASSVPGLASQRRYEQYF.

The rearrangement uses TRBV9 and TRBJ2-7; 8 bases are shared with TRBD1. The CDR3 extends over 13 amino acids. The V gene's germline CDR1 is SGDLS and CDR2 YYNGEE. V lost 3 bases, J lost 6 bases, and 5 bases stayed unmatched. This chain's CDR3 is CASSAGQGSEQYF. The CDR3 nucleotides read TGTGCCAGCAGCGCTGGACAGGGCAGCGAGCAGTACTTC. The variable domain in full, completed from reference TRBV9 and TRBJ2-7, reads DSGVTQTPKHLITATGQRVTLRCSPRSGDLSVYWYQQSLDQGLQFLIQYYNGEERAKGNILERFSAQQFPDLHSELNLSSLELGDSALYFCASSAGQGSEQYFGPGTRLTVT.

The table lists this clonotype with many counts. The CDR3 spells CASSPSGGSSYEQYF. CDR3 sequence (DNA): TGTGCCAGCAGCCCTAGTGGGGGGAGTTCCTACGAGCAGTACTTC. The V gene is TRBV7-2, the J gene TRBJ2-7; weak D call: TRBD2 (6 bases). V shed 5 bases and J shed 1 base, with 15 bases lying between them. CDR1 is SGHTA, CDR2 FQGNSA, per germline. The CDR3 has 15 amino acids.

The chain has TRBV9 and TRBJ2-7; no clear D gene. Germline CDR1 is SGDLS and CDR2 is YYNGEE. This CDR3 is 11 amino acids long. V was pared by 0 bases and J by 7 bases, with 5 bases between. CDR3 residues: CASSVEEEQYF. DNA of the CDR3: TGTGCCAGCAGCGTAGAAGAAGAGCAGTACTTC. Supplemented by reference TRBV9 and TRBJ2-7, the full variable domain reads DSGVTQTPKHLITATGQRVTLRCSPRSGDLSVYWYQQSLDQGLQFLIQYYNGEERAKGNILERFSAQQFPDLHSELNLSSLELGDSALYFCASSVEEEQYFGPGTRLTVT.

This clonotype occurred many times. This sequence joins TRBV12-3 or TRBV12-4 and TRBJ1-2; D remains unclear. CDR3 length: 11 residues. The ends were cut back, 5 bases at V and 5 bases at J, with 6 bases in the middle. The CDR3 loop is CASSRLYGYTF. In DNA form, the CDR3 reads TGTGCCAGCAGTCGGTTATATGGCTACACCTTC.

This clonotype was seen a few times. The chain recombines TRBV28 with TRBJ1-5; D gene unclear. The CDR3 has 13 residues. V shed 6 bases and J shed 7 bases, with 13 bases lying between them. CDR1 and CDR2 (germline): MDHEN, SYDVKM. CDR3 protein: CASSSPSWQPQHF. CDR3 in DNA: TGTGCCAGCAGCTCGCCTTCATGGCAGCCCCAGCATTTT.

This chain links TRBV15 with TRBJ1-1, with D perhaps TRBD1 (6 bases). The CDR3 extends over 14 amino acids. The germline gives CDR1 LNHNV, CDR2 YYDKDF (reference sequence). Trimming left V 2 bases short and J 4 bases short, with 11 bases between. Written as DNA, the CDR3 is TGTGCCACCAGCAGACCCGACAGGAGCACTGAAGCTTTCTTT. Amino acids: CATSRPDRSTEAFF.

Of note for this clonotype: This may be a read error, as it is one base from a much larger clone. The V gene is TRBV5-1, the J gene TRBJ2-7; D perhaps matches TRBD1 (5 bases). The CDR3 length is 14 residues. CDR1 and CDR2 from the germline V gene are SGHRS and YFSETQ. CDR3 region: CVSSLRGEFREQYF. The DNA for the CDR3 is TGCGTCAGCAGCTTAAGGGGTGAGTTTCGCGAGCAGTACTTC.

This clonotype was picked up many times. The chain combines TRBV15 with TRBJ1-5, with D maybe TRBD1 (5 bases). Trimming pared 4 bases from V and 1 base from J, leaving 14 bases between. The CDR3 contains 16 residues. Germline CDR1 is LNHNV and CDR2 is YYDKDF (reference sequence). CDR3 protein: CATSIGGRGSNQPQHF. DNA for the CDR3: TGTGCCACCAGCATTGGGGGTCGCGGGAGCAATCAGCCCCAGCATTTT. The entire variable domain, with the rest obtained from reference TRBV15 and TRBJ1-5, is as follows: DAMVIQNPRYQVTQFGKPVTLSCSQTLNHNVMYWYQQKSSQAPKLLFHYYDKDFNNEADTPDNFQSRRPNTSFCFLDIRSPGLGDTAMYLCATSIGGRGSNQPQHFGDGTRLSIL.

This rearrangement joins TRBV20-1 to TRBJ2-7; 10 bases line up with TRBD1. There are 14 residues in the CDR3. V dropped 5 bases and J dropped 3; count of bases not matched to a gene: 7. CDR1 is DFQATT and CDR2 is SNEGSKA in the germline V gene (reference sequence). CDR3 nucleotides: TGCAGTGCTCAACCGGGACAGGGGTTCTACGAGCAGTACTTC. Its protein product is CSAQPGQGFYEQYF.

At least ten counts were recorded for this clonotype. The chain uses TRBV7-9 and TRBJ2-7, with D uncertain. The CDR3 has 12 amino acids. Trimming cost V 6 bases and J 3 bases, with 9 bases left between them. Per the germline V gene, CDR1 is SEHNR and CDR2 is FQNEAQ (reference sequence). The CDR3 loop is CASSFSGYEQYF. CDR3 DNA sequence: TGTGCCAGCAGTTTTTCAGGCTACGAGCAGTACTTC. Full variable domain (outside the CDR3, taken from reference TRBV7-9 and TRBJ2-7): DTGVSQNPRHKITKRGQNVTFRCDPISEHNRLYWYRQTLGQGPEFLTYFQNEAQLEKSRLLSDRFSAERPKGSFSTLEIQRTEQGDSAMYLCASSFSGYEQYFGPGTRLTVT.

This clonotype was seen at least ten times. CDR3 nucleotides: TGTGCCAGCAGCAGATCAGGGGCCAACTATGGCTACACCTTC. This sequence encodes CASSRSGANYGYTF. The chain uses TRBV12-3 or TRBV12-4 and TRBJ1-2; D possibly corresponds to TRBD1 (6 bases). The CDR3 covers 14 residues. Trimming shortened V by 6 bases and J by 2 bases, and 13 bases separated the two germline ends.

DNA of the CDR3: TGTGCCAGCAGTCGGACCTCGTGGGATACGCAGTATTTT. Translated: CASSRTSWDTQYF. The genes are TRBV12-3 or TRBV12-4 and TRBJ2-3; D gene ambiguous. V was trimmed by 5 bases and J by 6 bases, leaving 12 bases between them. The CDR3 consists of 13 residues.

The chain uses TRBV28 and TRBJ2-5, with a weak D call TRBD1 (6 bases). The CDR3 is 15 amino acids. The germline V gene has CDR1 MDHEN and CDR2 SYDVKM. V gave up 4 bases and J gave up 0 bases, with 12 bases separating them. CDR3 nucleotide sequence: TGTGCCAGCAGTTATGGGGGCGGTTACCAAGAGACCCAGTACTTC. Amino acid sequence: CASSYGGGYQETQYF.

This clonotype was counted only a few times. This rearrangement joins TRBV6-1 to TRBJ1-2; D possibly corresponds to TRBD1 (6 bases). The CDR3 length is 14 residues. Per the germline V gene, CDR1 is MNHNS and CDR2 is SASEGT. The germline V and J ends were trimmed by 7 bases and 3 bases, with 15 bases remaining between them. The CDR3 loop reads CASNPEGGDYGYTF. The DNA for the CDR3 is TGTGCCAGCAACCCCGAAGGGGGGGACTATGGCTACACCTTC.

In this sample, this clonotype turned up many times. This chain uses TRBV27 with TRBJ2-5; 8 bases align to TRBD1. CDR1 and CDR2 from the germline V gene are MNHEY and SMNVEV (reference sequence). After removal of 5 bases from V and 5 bases from J, the junction contained 7 bases not matched to a gene. This CDR3 is 14 amino acids long. CDR3 sequence reads: CASSRWTGRETQYF. CDR3 nucleotide sequence: TGTGCCAGCAGTAGATGGACAGGGCGGGAGACCCAGTACTTC.

In this sample, this clonotype turned up many times. CDR3 nucleotides: TGTGCCAGCTCACCAGGGGGGAACACTGAAGCTTTCTTT. This translates into CASSPGGNTEAFF. The chain recombines TRBV18 with TRBJ1-1; perhaps TRBD1 as D (5 bases). The CDR3 spans 13 residues. Germline-derived CDR1 and CDR2 are KGHSH and LQKENI. Trimming took 2 bases from V and 1 from J, leaving 5 bases between them. The whole variable domain, filled in from reference TRBV18 and TRBJ1-1, reads NAGVMQNPRHLVRRRGQEARLRCSPMKGHSHVYWYRQLPEEGLKFMVYLQKENIIDESGMPKERFSAEFPKEGPSILRIQQVVRGDSAAYFCASSPGGNTEAFFGQGTRLTVV.

This clonotype has more than one count but fewer than ten. The rearrangement uses TRBV10-3 and TRBJ2-6; a possible D gene is TRBD2 (7 bases). Germline V gene sequence: CDR1 ENHRY, CDR2 SYGVKD. V lost 2 bases and J 4 bases, leaving 15 bases between the germline ends. This CDR3 has 17 residues. CDR3 loop: CAISETQGGTGANVLTF. CDR3 DNA: TGTGCCATCAGTGAGACACAGGGAGGGACCGGGGCCAACGTCCTGACTTTC.

This clonotype was recorded once. The rearrangement links TRBV20-1 to TRBJ2-1; TRBD1 aligns across 7 bases. V lost 3 bases, J lost 0 bases, and 11 bases stayed unmatched. The CDR3 runs to 17 residues. Germline values: CDR1 DFQATT, CDR2 SNEGSKA (reference sequence). CDR3 in amino acids: CSARSLTEGASYNEQFF. Written as DNA, the CDR3 is TGCAGTGCTAGGTCACTTACTGAGGGGGCCTCCTACAATGAGCAGTTCTTC.

The genes are TRBV4-2 and TRBJ1-2, with D maybe TRBD1 (5 bases). V was pared by 3 bases and J by 3 bases, with 17 bases between. The CDR3 loop spans 16 amino acids. CDR1 and CDR2 (germline): LGHNA, YNFKEQ. The CDR3 nucleotides read TGTGCCAGCAGCCAGGCCGGGACCCTAATAGACTATGGCTACACCTTC. It encodes CASSQAGTLIDYGYTF.

Ten or more counts support this clonotype. The CDR3 loop reads CSARLGTSGRGNIQYF. The CDR3 DNA reads as TGCAGTGCTAGGTTAGGGACTAGCGGGAGGGGGAACATTCAGTACTTC. The chain uses TRBV20-1 and TRBJ2-4, with TRBD2 identical over 16 bases. Germline CDR1 and CDR2: DFQATT and SNEGSKA (reference sequence). J was trimmed by 7 bases and V by 3 bases; bases with no gene match: 6. This CDR3 comprises 16 residues.

In its sample, this clonotype was seen many times. This chain's CDR3 is CASSRDSTSSYEQYF. In nucleotides, the CDR3 is TGTGCCAGCAGCAGGGACAGTACTAGCTCCTACGAGCAGTACTTC. The V call is TRBV7-9, the J call TRBJ2-7, with 7 bases identical to TRBD1. Germline V gene sequence: CDR1 SEHNR, CDR2 FQNEAQ (reference sequence). The J segment lost 0 bases and the V segment lost 5 bases, leaving 7 bases of the junction unmatched. The CDR3 is 15 residues long.

This clonotype was seen repeatedly, ten times or more. This chain uses TRBV30 with TRBJ2-7, with 9 bases aligning to TRBD2. With 2 bases clipped from V and 2 bases from J, the junction kept 4 bases outside the gene matches. CDR3 size: 14 residues. CDR1 and CDR2 (germline): GTSNPN, SVGIG (reference sequence). The CDR3 here is CAWSWLAGTYEQYF. Written as DNA, the CDR3 is TGTGCCTGGAGTTGGCTAGCGGGAACCTACGAGCAGTACTTC.